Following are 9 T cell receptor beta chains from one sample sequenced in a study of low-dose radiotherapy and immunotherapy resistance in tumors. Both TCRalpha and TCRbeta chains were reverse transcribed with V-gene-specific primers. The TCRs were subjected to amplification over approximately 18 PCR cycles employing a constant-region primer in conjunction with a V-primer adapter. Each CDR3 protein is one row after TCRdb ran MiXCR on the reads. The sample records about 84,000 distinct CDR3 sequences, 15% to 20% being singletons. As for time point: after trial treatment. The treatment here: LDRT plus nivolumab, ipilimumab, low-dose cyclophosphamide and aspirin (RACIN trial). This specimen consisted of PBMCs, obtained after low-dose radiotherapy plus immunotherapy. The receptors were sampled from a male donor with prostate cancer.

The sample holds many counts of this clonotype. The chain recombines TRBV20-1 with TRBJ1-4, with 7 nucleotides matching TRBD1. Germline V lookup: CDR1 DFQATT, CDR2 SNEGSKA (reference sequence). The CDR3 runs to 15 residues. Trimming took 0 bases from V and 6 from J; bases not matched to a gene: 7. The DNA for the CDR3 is TGCAGTGCTAGAGAACGACAGGGCTGGGATGAAAAACTGTTTTTT. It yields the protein CSARERQGWDEKLFF.

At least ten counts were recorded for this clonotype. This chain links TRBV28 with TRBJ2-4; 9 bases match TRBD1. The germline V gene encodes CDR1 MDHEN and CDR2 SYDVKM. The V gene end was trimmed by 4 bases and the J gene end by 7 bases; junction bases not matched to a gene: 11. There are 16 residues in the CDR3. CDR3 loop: CASSSRDRVRPNIQYF. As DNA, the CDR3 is TGTGCCAGCAGTTCCCGGGACAGGGTACGACCGAACATTCAGTACTTC. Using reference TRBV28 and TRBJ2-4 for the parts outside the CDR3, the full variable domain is DVKVTQSSRYLVKRTGEKVFLECVQDMDHENMFWYRQDPGLGLRLIYFSYDVKMKEKGDIPEGYSVSREKKERFSLILESASTNQTSMYLCASSSRDRVRPNIQYFGAGTRLSVL.

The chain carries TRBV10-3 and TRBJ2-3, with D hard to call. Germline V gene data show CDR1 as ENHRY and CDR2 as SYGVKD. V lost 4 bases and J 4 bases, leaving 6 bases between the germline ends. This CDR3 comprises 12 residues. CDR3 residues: CAISGGADTQYF. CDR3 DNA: TGTGCCATCAGTGGTGGGGCAGATACGCAGTATTTT.

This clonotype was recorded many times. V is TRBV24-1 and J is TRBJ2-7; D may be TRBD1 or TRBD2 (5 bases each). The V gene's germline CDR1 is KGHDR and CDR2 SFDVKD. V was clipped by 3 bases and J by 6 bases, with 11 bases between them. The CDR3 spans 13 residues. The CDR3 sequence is CATSDAGTSEQYF. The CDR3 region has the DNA TGTGCCACCAGTGATGCCGGGACCTCCGAGCAGTACTTC.

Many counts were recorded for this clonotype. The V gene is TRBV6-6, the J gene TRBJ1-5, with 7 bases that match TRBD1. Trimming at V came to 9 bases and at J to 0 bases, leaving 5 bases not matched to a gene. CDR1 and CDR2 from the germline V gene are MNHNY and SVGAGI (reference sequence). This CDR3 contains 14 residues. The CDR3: CASMGQLSNQPQHF. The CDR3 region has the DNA TGTGCCAGTATGGGACAGCTTAGCAATCAGCCCCAGCATTTT.

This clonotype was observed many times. Here the CDR3 reads CASSQGAGLSPLHF. In DNA, the CDR3 is TGTGCCAGCAGCCAAGGGGCAGGGCTTTCACCCCTCCACTTT. V and J are TRBV14 and TRBJ1-6; the D gene is possibly TRBD1 (5 bases). Trimming took off 1 base at V and 9 bases at J, with 10 bases between the two ends. There are 14 residues in the CDR3. The germline V gene encodes CDR1 SGHDN and CDR2 FVKESK.

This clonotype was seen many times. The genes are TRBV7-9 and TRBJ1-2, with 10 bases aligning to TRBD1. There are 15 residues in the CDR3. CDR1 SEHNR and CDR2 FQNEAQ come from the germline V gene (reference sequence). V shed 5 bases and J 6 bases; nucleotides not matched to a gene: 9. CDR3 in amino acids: CASSPGTGEADGYTF. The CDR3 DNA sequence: TGTGCCAGCAGCCCGGGGACAGGGGAGGCGGATGGCTACACCTTC.

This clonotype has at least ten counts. In DNA, the CDR3 is TGTGCCAGCAGCTATACGAAGGCTGGGGCCAACGTCCTGACTTTC. Translating it yields CASSYTKAGANVLTF. The J gene is TRBJ2-6, the V gene TRBV14; the D is unclear. With 5 bases removed from V and 2 bases from J, the gap between germline ends came to 10 bases. The CDR3 is 15 residues long. Germline CDR1 is SGHDN and CDR2 is FVKESK. Full variable domain (rest looked up from reference TRBV14 and TRBJ2-6): EAGVTQFPSHSVIEKGQTVTLRCDPISGHDNLYWYRRVMGKEIKFLLHFVKESKQDESGMPNNRFLAERTGGTYSTLKVQPAELEDSGVYFCASSYTKAGANVLTFGAGSRLTVL.

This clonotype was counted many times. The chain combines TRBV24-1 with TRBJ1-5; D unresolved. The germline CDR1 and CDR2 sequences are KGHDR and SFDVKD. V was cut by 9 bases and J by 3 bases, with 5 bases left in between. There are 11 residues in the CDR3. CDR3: CATGFNQPQHF. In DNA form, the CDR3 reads TGTGCCACCGGGTTCAATCAGCCCCAGCATTTT.